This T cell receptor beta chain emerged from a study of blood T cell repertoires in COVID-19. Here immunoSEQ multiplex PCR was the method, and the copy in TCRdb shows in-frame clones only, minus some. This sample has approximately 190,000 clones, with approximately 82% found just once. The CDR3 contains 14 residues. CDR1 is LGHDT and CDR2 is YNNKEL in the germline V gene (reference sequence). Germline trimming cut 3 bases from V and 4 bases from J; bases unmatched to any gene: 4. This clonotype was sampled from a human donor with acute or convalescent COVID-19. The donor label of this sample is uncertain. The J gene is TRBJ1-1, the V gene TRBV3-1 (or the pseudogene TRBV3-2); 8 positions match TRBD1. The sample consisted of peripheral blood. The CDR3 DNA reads TGTGCCAGCAGCCAGGGACAGGCCGCCACTGAAGCTTTCTTT. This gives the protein CASSQGQAATEAFF.